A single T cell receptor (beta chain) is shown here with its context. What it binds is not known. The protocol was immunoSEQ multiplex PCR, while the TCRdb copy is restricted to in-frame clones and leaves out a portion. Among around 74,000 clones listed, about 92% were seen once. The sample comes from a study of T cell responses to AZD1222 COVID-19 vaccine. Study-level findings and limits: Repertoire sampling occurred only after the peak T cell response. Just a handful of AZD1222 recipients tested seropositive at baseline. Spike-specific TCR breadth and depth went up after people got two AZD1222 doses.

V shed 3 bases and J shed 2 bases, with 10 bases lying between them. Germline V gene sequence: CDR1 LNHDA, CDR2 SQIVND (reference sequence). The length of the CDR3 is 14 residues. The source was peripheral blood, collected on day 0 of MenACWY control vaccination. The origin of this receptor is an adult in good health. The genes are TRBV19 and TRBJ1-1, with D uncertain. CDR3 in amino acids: CASSMGGLNTEAFF. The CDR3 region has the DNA TGTGCCAGTAGTATGGGCGGGCTAAACACTGAAGCTTTCTTT.